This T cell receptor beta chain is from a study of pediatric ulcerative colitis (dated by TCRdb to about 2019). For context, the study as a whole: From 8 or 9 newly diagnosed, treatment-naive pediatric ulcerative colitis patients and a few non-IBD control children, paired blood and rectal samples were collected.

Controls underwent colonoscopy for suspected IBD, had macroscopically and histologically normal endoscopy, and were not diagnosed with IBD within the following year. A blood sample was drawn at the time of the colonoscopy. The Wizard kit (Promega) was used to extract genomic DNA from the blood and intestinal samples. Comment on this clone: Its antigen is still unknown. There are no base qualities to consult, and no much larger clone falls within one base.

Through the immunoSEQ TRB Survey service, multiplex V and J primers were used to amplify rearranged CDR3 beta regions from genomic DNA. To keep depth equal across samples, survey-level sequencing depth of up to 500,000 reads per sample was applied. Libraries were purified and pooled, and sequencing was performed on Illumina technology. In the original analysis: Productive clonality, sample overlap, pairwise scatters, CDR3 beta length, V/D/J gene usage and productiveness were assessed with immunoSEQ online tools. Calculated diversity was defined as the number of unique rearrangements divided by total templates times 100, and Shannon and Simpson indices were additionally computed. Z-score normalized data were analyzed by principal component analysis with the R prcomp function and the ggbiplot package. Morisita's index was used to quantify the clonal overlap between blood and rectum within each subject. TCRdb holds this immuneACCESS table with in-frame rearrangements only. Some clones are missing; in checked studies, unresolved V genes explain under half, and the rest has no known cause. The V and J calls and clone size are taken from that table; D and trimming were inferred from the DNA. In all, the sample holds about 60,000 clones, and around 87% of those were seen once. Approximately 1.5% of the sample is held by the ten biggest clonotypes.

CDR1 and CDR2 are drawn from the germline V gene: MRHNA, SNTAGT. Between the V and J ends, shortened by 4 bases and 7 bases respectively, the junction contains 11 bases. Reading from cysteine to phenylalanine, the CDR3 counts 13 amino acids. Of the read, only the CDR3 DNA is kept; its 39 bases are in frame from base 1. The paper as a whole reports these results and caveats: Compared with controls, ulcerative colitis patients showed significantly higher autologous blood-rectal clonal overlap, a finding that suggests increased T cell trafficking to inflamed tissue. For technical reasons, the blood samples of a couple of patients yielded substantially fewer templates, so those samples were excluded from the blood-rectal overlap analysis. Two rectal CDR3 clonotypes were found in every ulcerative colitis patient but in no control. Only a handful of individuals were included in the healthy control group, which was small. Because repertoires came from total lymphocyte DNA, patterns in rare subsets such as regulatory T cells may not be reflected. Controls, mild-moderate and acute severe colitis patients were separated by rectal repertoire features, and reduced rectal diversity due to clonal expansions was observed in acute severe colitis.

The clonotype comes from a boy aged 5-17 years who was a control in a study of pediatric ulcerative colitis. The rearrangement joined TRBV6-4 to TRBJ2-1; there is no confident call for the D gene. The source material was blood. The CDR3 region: CASSVSSSNEQFF. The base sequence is TGTGCCAGCAGTGTTTCTAGTTCGAATGAGCAGTTCTTC.